The 17 T cell receptor beta chains presented below share a single source sample, sequenced in a study of blood T cells in healthy people across ages. Then a second PCR, running roughly 6 to 12 cycles, was carried out with a sample-barcoded 5' primer and a J-beta primer mix. MiXCR was run by TCRdb on the 5' RACE reads, yielding one entry per CDR3 protein. The repertoire holds about 1.8 million distinct CDR3 sequences, with around half as singletons. Material: blood. The receptors shown here come from a woman between 40 and 55 years old in good health.

J is TRBJ2-1 and V is TRBV6-2 or TRBV6-3; D is unresolved. Germline V gives CDR1 MNHEY, CDR2 SVGEGT. The V and J ends lost 7 bases and 1 base respectively, with 11 bases between them. This CDR3 is 14 amino acids long. The CDR3 region has the DNA TGTGCCAGCACCTCCATTAGATCCTACAATGAGCAGTTCTTC. Protein: CASTSIRSYNEQFF.

This clonotype was counted many times. This chain connects TRBV27 to TRBJ2-3; TRBD2 might be the D (5 bases). This CDR3 spans 16 amino acids. The germline V and J ends were trimmed by 4 bases and 1 base, with 15 bases remaining between them. CDR1 MNHEY and CDR2 SMNVEV come from the germline V gene (reference sequence). The CDR3 spells CASSSPASGRTDTQYF. Here the CDR3 DNA reads TGTGCCAGCAGTTCCCCCGCGAGCGGTCGCACAGATACGCAGTATTTT.

V and J are TRBV11-2 and TRBJ1-4; 7 nucleotides agree with TRBD1. Trimming removed 3 bases from V and 8 bases from J; junction bases left unmatched: 6. CDR1 and CDR2 from the germline V gene are SGHAT and FQNNGV. The CDR3 is 14 amino acids. The CDR3 region is CASSFERTGEKLFF. The DNA for the CDR3 is TGTGCCAGCAGCTTTGAGAGGACAGGCGAAAAACTGTTTTTT. Full variable domain (missing parts from reference TRBV11-2 and TRBJ1-4): EAGVAQSPRYKIIEKRQSVAFWCNPISGHATLYWYQQILGQGPKLLIQFQNNGVVDDSQLPKDRFSAERLKGVDSTLKIQPAKLEDSAVYLCASSFERTGEKLFFGSGTQLSVL.

The chain has TRBV27 and TRBJ2-5, with 7 bases lining up with TRBD1. This CDR3 is 15 amino acids long. The trim removed 4 bases at V and 5 bases at J, leaving 10 bases unmatched. The germline gives CDR1 MNHEY, CDR2 SMNVEV (reference sequence). CDR3 DNA sequence: TGTGCCAGCAGTTCCTACGACAGGGTTGGCGAGACCCAGTACTTC. Protein product: CASSSYDRVGETQYF.

The chain couples TRBV20-1 to TRBJ2-3, with TRBD1 matching 11 bases. The germline V gene has CDR1 DFQATT and CDR2 SNEGSKA (reference sequence). V gave up 7 bases and J gave up 5 bases; unmatched junction bases: 8. The CDR3 spans 14 residues. The CDR3 loop is CSGSGQGEVDTQYF. The CDR3 nucleotides read TGCAGTGGCTCGGGACAGGGGGAGGTAGATACGCAGTATTTT.

CDR3 nucleotide sequence: TGTGCCAGCAGGGATAGCGGGGGGGCGTCCAAAAACATTCAGTACTTC. Encoded protein: CASRDSGGASKNIQYF. V is TRBV6-1 and J is TRBJ2-4; 11 nucleotides line up with TRBD2. Germline V gene data show CDR1 as MNHNS and CDR2 as SASEGT. The CDR3 consists of 16 residues. Trimming at V came to 6 bases and at J to 2 bases, leaving 6 bases not matched to a gene.

This clonotype turned up a few times. The chain employs TRBV4-2 and TRBJ1-2; perhaps TRBD1 as D (5 bases). This CDR3 is 15 amino acids long. Germline V gene sequence: CDR1 LGHNA, CDR2 YNFKEQ. V was shortened by 0 bases and J by 2 bases, with 10 bases between the two germline ends. CDR3 in amino acids: CASSQEAGANYGYTF. The CDR3 DNA reads as TGTGCCAGCAGCCAAGAAGCTGGGGCGAACTATGGCTACACCTTC.

This clonotype was picked up many times. The V and J genes are TRBV5-5 and TRBJ2-5; TRBD1 agrees at 9 bases. J lost 1 base, V lost 4 bases, and 5 bases had no gene match. Germline CDR1 reads SGHKS; CDR2 reads YYEKEE (reference sequence). CDR3 length: 15 amino acids. Written as DNA, the CDR3 is TGTGCCAGCAGCCGGACAGGGGCGCCCCAAGAGACCCAGTACTTC. Protein product: CASSRTGAPQETQYF.

V and J are TRBV6-2 or TRBV6-3 and TRBJ1-1; D unclear. The V gene lost 0 bases and the J gene lost 11 bases, with 13 bases spanning the gap. Germline values: CDR1 MNHEY, CDR2 SVGEGT. The CDR3 is made up of 13 amino acids. The CDR3 region has the DNA TGTGCCAGCAGTTACTCGGACTCGATGGGGGCTTTCTTT. Its protein product is CASSYSDSMGAFF.

This chain joins TRBV6-1 and TRBJ2-5; TRBD2 matches 7 bases. J gave up 11 bases and V 6 bases, and 18 bases lay outside the gene matches. The CDR3 has 15 amino acids. Germline CDR1 is MNHNS and CDR2 is SASEGT. CDR3 amino acids: CASRGWRGSPNEQYF. CDR3 nucleotide sequence: TGTGCCAGCAGGGGGTGGCGGGGGTCTCCGAATGAGCAGTACTTC.

The chain links TRBV13 to TRBJ1-1; D not resolved. The CDR3 covers 17 residues. V lost 1 base, J lost 0 bases, and 15 bases lay in between. Germline values: CDR1 PRHDT, CDR2 FYEKMQ (reference sequence). The CDR3 DNA sequence: TGTGCCAGCAGCTTAGACGAGGAGGGCCCCATGAACACTGAAGCTTTCTTT. Protein: CASSLDEEGPMNTEAFF.

This clonotype came up once. The chain links TRBV6-6 to TRBJ2-3, with D possibly being TRBD1 (6 bases). Between the trimmed V and J ends, which lost 2 bases and 6 bases, there was a span of 12 bases. Per the germline V gene, CDR1 is MNHNY and CDR2 is SVGAGI (reference sequence). The CDR3 consists of 14 residues. In DNA, the CDR3 is TGTGCCAGCAGTTACGACAGGCCAGGGGATACGCAGTATTTT. It specifies CASSYDRPGDTQYF.

V usage is TRBV29-1 and J usage is TRBJ2-1; 15 bases align to TRBD2. CDR3 size: 16 residues. Germline values: CDR1 SQVTM, CDR2 ANQGSEA. The V and J ends lost 6 bases and 4 bases, in that order; junction bases with no gene match: 7. The CDR3 region has the DNA TGCAGCGTCGGGGGACTAGCGGGGGGAACTTACAATGAGCAGTTCTTC. As protein: CSVGGLAGGTYNEQFF.

This clonotype was seen a handful of times. The chain is built from TRBV12-3 or TRBV12-4 and TRBJ1-2, with a weak D call TRBD1 (6 bases). The CDR3 length is 15 residues. V gave up 5 bases and J gave up 2 bases, with 15 bases separating them. The CDR3 region is CASSRGAGENYGYTF. The CDR3 DNA follows: TGTGCCAGCAGTCGCGGCGCAGGGGAGAACTATGGCTACACCTTC.

This clonotype was detected only a few times. The chain uses TRBV20-1 and TRBJ2-7, with 10 bases lining up with TRBD2. Germline V gene data show CDR1 as DFQATT and CDR2 as SNEGSKA (reference sequence). V gave up 6 bases and J gave up 5 bases; unmatched junction bases: 10. This CDR3 has 14 amino acids. The CDR3 bases are TGCAGTGCCAGGGAGCGGGGGGGCCTCAACGAGCAGTACTTC. Amino acids: CSARERGGLNEQYF.

V and J are TRBV6-2 or TRBV6-3 and TRBJ1-4; D is uncertain. CDR3 size: 14 residues. The V gene lost 5 bases and the J gene lost 3 bases, with 10 bases spanning the gap. Germline CDR1 and CDR2: MNHEY and SVGEGT. The DNA for the CDR3 is TGTGCCAGCAGTATTAGCGGGGCTAATGAAAAACTGTTTTTT. Amino acid sequence: CASSISGANEKLFF.

The V gene is TRBV29-1, the J gene TRBJ2-1; 11 nucleotides align to TRBD1. CDR1 is SQVTM and CDR2 is ANQGSEA in the germline V gene. Trimming took 7 bases from V and 0 from J; bases not matched to a gene: 5. The CDR3 loop spans 15 amino acids. The CDR3 DNA reads TGCAGCGGGCGGACAGGGGGCAGCTCCTACAATGAGCAGTTCTTC. This encodes CSGRTGGSSYNEQFF.